This TCR beta chain originates from a study of T cells in Graves' hyperthyroidism and ophthalmopathy. Regions amplified from RNA transcripts were the TCR beta CDR3 regions. During a first-round RT-PCR of the TCR CDR3, the HTBI primer set was used. TCRdb re-derived calls from the multiplex PCR reads in MiXCR, one entry per CDR3 protein. This sample has hundreds of thousands of distinct CDR3 sequences, with 13% to 15% found just once. Study-wide findings and caveats: Stable hyperthyroidism was separated from ophthalmopathy by a model based on 13 V-J features.

The CDR3 is 14 amino acids. The V gene's germline CDR1 is MNHNY and CDR2 SVGAGI (reference sequence). V lost 2 bases and J 2 bases, leaving 6 bases between the germline ends. This clonotype was counted a few times. Its antigen is undetermined. It was less than 13 ml of fresh peripheral blood that supplied the PBMCs. The chain recombines TRBV6-6 with TRBJ2-2; D gene uncertain. The origin of this receptor is a woman in her 40s with Graves' hyperthyroidism. Sequencing was carried out using blood. The CDR3 nucleotides are TGTGCCAGCAGTTACGAGGATAACACCGGGGAGCTGTTTTTT. Translation: CASSYEDNTGELFF.